This T cell receptor beta chain was captured in a study of T cell repertoires in cytomegalovirus infection. Study information: CMV epitopes used comprised recently identified HLA-C-restricted ones and well-studied HLA-B-restricted ones. The public TCR beta signatures pointed to both CMV infection and matching HLA type. General study points: People with CMV and the relevant HLA were identified by cumulative public TCR beta family frequency.

Remarks on this clonotype: Its target is not known.

The germline V gene encodes CDR1 KGHDR and CDR2 SFDVKD. This CDR3 spans 14 amino acids. V trimming: 5 bases; J trimming: 6 bases; junction bases outside the gene matches: 9. In TCRdb, the reads were re-called with MiXCR into one record per CDR3 protein. The sample yields around 360,000 distinct CDR3 sequences, about 35% seen once. This chain connects TRBV24-1 to TRBJ2-7; 7 bases are a match to TRBD1. This sequence was found in a human donor in good health (CMV status not recorded). Some clones in this sample may be carry-over from other donors' samples. The source material was cultured PBMCs, sampled from culture after CMV antigen stimulation. DNA for the CDR3: TGTGCCACCAGTGGACCGACAGGGTCGGGCGAGCAGTACTTC. Amino acids: CATSGPTGSGEQYF.